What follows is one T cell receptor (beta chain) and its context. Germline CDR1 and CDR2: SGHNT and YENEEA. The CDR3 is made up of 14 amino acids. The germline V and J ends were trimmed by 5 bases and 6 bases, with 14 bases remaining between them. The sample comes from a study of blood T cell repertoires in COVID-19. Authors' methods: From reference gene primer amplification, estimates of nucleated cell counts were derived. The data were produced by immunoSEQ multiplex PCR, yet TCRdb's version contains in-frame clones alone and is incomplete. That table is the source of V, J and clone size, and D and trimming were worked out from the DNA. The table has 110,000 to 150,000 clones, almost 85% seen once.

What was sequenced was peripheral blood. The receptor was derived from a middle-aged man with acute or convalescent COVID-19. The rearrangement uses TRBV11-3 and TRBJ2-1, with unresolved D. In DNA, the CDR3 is TGTGCCAGCAGCCCCCACCTAGGCGGCAATGAGCAGTTCTTC. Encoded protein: CASSPHLGGNEQFF.